This T cell receptor (beta chain) was retrieved from a study of beta chain features in type 1 diabetes. Study-level results: Sequencing used cDNA, and cells with high TCR expression could therefore be over-represented. Moderately but significantly shorter TCRB CDR3s were found in Type 1 diabetes patients in all four CD4+ subsets. Patients' naive, central memory and regulatory TCRB repertoires appeared more alike than those of healthy donors.

V lost 0 bases to trimming and J lost 2 bases; unmatched junction nucleotides: 3. Germline CDR1 and CDR2: LGHNA and YNFKEQ. There are 16 residues in the CDR3. A few counts support this clone. Its antigen is unidentified. Expressed TCRB transcripts were sequenced after all isolated RNA was converted to cDNA. Read counts averaged about 3.57 million for samples of naive, central memory and regulatory T cells. Data came from immunoSEQ multiplex PCR; TCRdb stores just in-frame clones and leaves some out. The sample shows a few hundred thousand clones, around 9.9% of them seen only once. This sequence originates from a man in his thirties or forties with type 1 diabetes. Sequenced material: naive CD4+ T cells from blood. This rearrangement joins TRBV4-2 to TRBJ2-7, with 11 bases identical to TRBD2. The CDR3 sequence: CASSQEPSGGPYEQYF. CDR3 coding DNA: TGTGCCAGCAGCCAAGAACCTAGCGGGGGGCCCTACGAGCAGTACTTC.